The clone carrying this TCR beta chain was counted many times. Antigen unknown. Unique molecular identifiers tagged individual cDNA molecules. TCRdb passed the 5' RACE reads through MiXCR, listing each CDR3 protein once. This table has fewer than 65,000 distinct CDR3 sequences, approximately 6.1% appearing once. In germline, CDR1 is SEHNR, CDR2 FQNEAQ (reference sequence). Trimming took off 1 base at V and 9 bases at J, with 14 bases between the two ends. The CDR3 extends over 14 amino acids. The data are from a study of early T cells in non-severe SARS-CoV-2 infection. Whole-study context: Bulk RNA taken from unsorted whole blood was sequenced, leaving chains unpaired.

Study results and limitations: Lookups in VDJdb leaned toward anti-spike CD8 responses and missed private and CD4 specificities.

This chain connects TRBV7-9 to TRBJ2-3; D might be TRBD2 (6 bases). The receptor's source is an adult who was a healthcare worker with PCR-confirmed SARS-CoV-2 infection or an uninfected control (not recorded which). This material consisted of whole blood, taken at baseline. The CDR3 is CASSLGSDGSTQYF. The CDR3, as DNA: TGTGCCAGCAGCTTAGGATCCGACGGGAGCACGCAGTATTTT.